Reported below is one T cell receptor beta chain. The method was immunoSEQ multiplex PCR; TCRdb's version includes in-frame clones alone and lacks a portion of them. The sample shows about 92,000 clones, around 82% of them seen only once. The data are from a study of control samples from healthy donors and cancer patients. Unmatched junction bases numbered 12, after V lost 5 bases and J lost 10 bases. This CDR3 comprises 16 residues. Looked up from germline, CDR1 is MNHEY and CDR2 is SMNVEV (reference sequence). The sequenced sample was blood. The rearrangement links TRBV27 to TRBJ1-6, with TRBD1 identical over 9 bases. This clonotype was obtained from a woman aged 60-70 years in good health. For the CDR3, the DNA is TGTGCCAGCAGTGCAGACAGGGGGGCCAGAGGCTCACCCCTCCACTTT. Protein: CASSADRGARGSPLHF.